This record looks at one T cell receptor (beta chain) sequence and its context. CDR1 MDHEN and CDR2 SYDVKM come from the germline V gene. V lost 3 bases, J lost 0 bases, and 14 bases lay in between. CDR3 length: 17 amino acids. This sample was taken from a study of long-term antiretroviral therapy in people with HIV. About the study: By about a decade, the earliest samples predate the 2015 immediate-ART recommendation.

Sequencing used immunoSEQ v3.0 at survey level. For each individual sample, sequencing targeted about 35,000-50,000 T-cell genomes. Assay: immunoSEQ multiplex PCR; the TCRdb copy retains only in-frame clones and omits some. This table holds 36,000 or so clones, approximately 80% found once. Donors each had at least one pre-ART PBMC sample and at least two post-ART ones. Each specimen consisted of about 0.9-10 million cryopreserved PBMC prior to extraction of DNA. The sample consisted of unsorted PBMCs, taken 0.6 years after starting antiretroviral therapy. The receptor's source is a young man with HIV. The rearrangement links TRBV28 to TRBJ2-2; possible D gene TRBD2, 5 bases. In nucleotides, the CDR3 is TGTGCCAGCAGTTTCAATAGCGACATCGCGAACACCGGGGAGCTGTTTTTT. Encoded protein: CASSFNSDIANTGELFF.